The 27 T cell receptor beta chains below were found in one sample sequenced in a study of blood T cell repertoires in COVID-19. The assay was immunoSEQ multiplex PCR, and TCRdb's table has in-frame clones only and misses some. The sample includes some 320,000 clones, roughly 90% of them seen just once. Sequencing was performed on PBMCs or T cells enriched from blood (not recorded which). These receptors all stem from a man between 60 and 75 years old who had recovered from COVID-19.

The chain has TRBV13 and TRBJ2-1, with D maybe TRBD2 (6 bases). The germline V gene has CDR1 PRHDT and CDR2 FYEKMQ (reference sequence). V was trimmed by 8 bases and J by 7 bases, leaving 6 bases between them. The CDR3 totals 10 residues. CDR3 coding DNA: TGTGCCAGCGGGAGGAATGAGCAGTTCTTC. Translated, it gives CASGRNEQFF.

The chain carries TRBV27 and TRBJ2-6; D ambiguous. The CDR3 has 16 amino acids. Germline V gene data show CDR1 as MNHEY and CDR2 as SMNVEV (reference sequence). V lost 6 bases, J lost 0 bases, and 12 bases lay in between. CDR3 sequence: CASSPSVYSGANVLTF. CDR3 coding DNA: TGTGCCAGCAGCCCAAGCGTTTACTCTGGGGCCAACGTCCTGACTTTC.

The chain joins TRBV11-2 to TRBJ2-2, with D possibly matching TRBD1 (5 bases). The germline V gene encodes CDR1 SGHAT and CDR2 FQNNGV. Trimming took 3 bases from V and 7 from J, leaving 9 bases between them. CDR3 length: 13 residues. DNA for the CDR3: TGTGCCAGCAGCTTCCAGGGCATCGGGGAGCTGTTTTTT. It is translated as CASSFQGIGELFF.

The chain has TRBV2 and TRBJ2-6, with 8 bases identical to TRBD1. Looked up from germline, CDR1 is SNHLY and CDR2 is FYNNEI. Unmatched junction bases numbered 10, after V lost 6 bases and J lost 0 bases. The CDR3 is 18 amino acids. The DNA for the CDR3 is TGTGCCAGCAGGGCCCCAGGGGGCTCCAGCTCTGGGGCCAACGTCCTGACTTTC. Its translation: CASRAPGGSSSGANVLTF.

In the case of this clone: The junction departs from the called germline gene at one end, perhaps through a read error. Written as DNA, the CDR3 is TGTGCCAGCAGAGAAGACAGGGGATTCGCCTACGAGCAGTACTTC. It specifies CASREDRGFAYEQYF. The chain is built from TRBV6-1 and TRBJ2-7; the match to TRBD1 covers 8 bases. Germline V lookup: CDR1 MNHNS, CDR2 SASEGT. The CDR3 is 15 residues long.

This chain connects TRBV5-1 to TRBJ1-1; D is undetermined. The CDR3 is 14 amino acids. Between the trimmed V and J ends, which lost 1 base and 0 bases, there was a span of 7 bases. Germline CDR1 is SGHRS and CDR2 is YFSETQ. In DNA, the CDR3 is TGCGCCAGCAGCTTGTTGAGGATGAACACTGAAGCTTTCTTT. Its protein is CASSLLRMNTEAFF.

This chain links TRBV7-9 with TRBJ2-1; TRBD2 agrees at 10 bases. V lost 4 bases, J lost 9 bases, and 15 bases stayed unmatched. The CDR3 has 17 residues. Germline lookup yields CDR1 SEHNR and CDR2 FQNEAQ (reference sequence). The DNA for the CDR3 is TGTGCCAGCAGCTCTACCTCTCTAGCGGGAGTTAAGGGTGAGCAGTTCTTC. As protein: CASSSTSLAGVKGEQFF.

The count of this clone is one. This sequence joins TRBV5-4 and TRBJ2-1; 7 nucleotides match TRBD2. Germline V gene sequence: CDR1 SGHNT, CDR2 YYREEE (reference sequence). V shed 0 bases, J shed 6 bases, and the junction held 12 bases outside the gene matches. The CDR3 is made up of 17 amino acids. The CDR3 region is CASSLGLADPSPNEQFF. The CDR3 nucleotides read TGTGCCAGCAGCTTGGGACTAGCAGATCCCTCTCCCAATGAGCAGTTCTTC. Combining the CDR3 with reference TRBV5-4 and TRBJ2-1 gives the whole variable domain ETGVTQSPTHLIKTRGQQVTLRCSSQSGHNTVSWYQQALGQGPQFIFQYYREEENGRGNFPPRFSGLQFPNYSSELNVNALELDDSALYLCASSLGLADPSPNEQFFGPGTRLTVL.

V gene TRBV15 combines with J gene TRBJ2-7; 7 bases are a match to TRBD2. Germline V gene data show CDR1 as LNHNV and CDR2 as YYDKDF (reference sequence). With V trimmed by 3 bases and J by 0 bases, 8 bases remained unmatched. CDR3 length: 16 residues. Here the CDR3 DNA reads TGTGCCACCAGCAGTCCGCAGCGGGGCAGCTCCTACGAGCAGTACTTC. It codes for CATSSPQRGSSYEQYF.

The chain employs TRBV12-3 or TRBV12-4 and TRBJ2-1; maybe TRBD2 (5 bases). This CDR3 has 12 residues. Trimming removed 1 base from V and 14 bases from J, with 12 bases in between. The CDR3 reads CASSLVYTREFF. The CDR3 DNA reads as TGTGCCAGCAGTTTAGTCTATACTAGAGAGTTCTTC.

This clone was picked up one time. This chain connects TRBV2 to TRBJ2-7; D perhaps matches TRBD1 (5 bases). V lost 7 bases, J lost 1 base, and 14 bases lay in between. The CDR3 totals 14 residues. CDR1 SNHLY and CDR2 FYNNEI come from the germline V gene. The CDR3 region has the DNA TGTGCCAGCAAAGTTGACAGAGCTTCCTACGAGCAGTACTTC. Translation: CASKVDRASYEQYF.

The chain recombines TRBV3-1 (or the pseudogene TRBV3-2) with TRBJ1-3, with 9 bases lining up with TRBD1. V shed 1 base and J 6 bases; nucleotides not matched to a gene: 10. This CDR3 has 17 residues. Per the germline V gene, CDR1 is LGHDT and CDR2 is YNNKEL (reference sequence). CDR3 nucleotide sequence: TGTGCCAGCAGCCAAGTCCCCGGACAGGGGCCTGCAAACACCATATATTTT. It is translated as CASSQVPGQGPANTIYF.

V usage is TRBV6-5 and J usage is TRBJ1-1; tentative D call: TRBD1 (6 bases). Trimming cost V 4 bases and J 4 bases, with 13 bases left between them. CDR1 is MNHEY and CDR2 is SVGAGI in the germline V gene. This CDR3 spans 14 amino acids. The CDR3 reads CASSSTGLGTEAFF. CDR3 bases: TGTGCCAGCAGTTCTACAGGGCTGGGCACTGAAGCTTTCTTT.

J is TRBJ1-1 and V is TRBV7-9; 7 bases are a match to TRBD1. CDR3 length: 16 amino acids. With V trimmed by 5 bases and J by 0 bases, 9 bases remained unmatched. In germline, CDR1 is SEHNR, CDR2 FQNEAQ (reference sequence). CDR3 sequence: CASSKRGQVMNTEAFF. CDR3 bases: TGTGCCAGCAGCAAACGAGGACAGGTCATGAACACTGAAGCTTTCTTT. The variable domain in full, with the rest retrieved from reference TRBV7-9 and TRBJ1-1, is DTGVSQNPRHKITKRGQNVTFRCDPISEHNRLYWYRQTLGQGPEFLTYFQNEAQLEKSRLLSDRFSAERPKGSFSTLEIQRTEQGDSAMYLCASSKRGQVMNTEAFFGQGTRLTVV.

This chain uses TRBV6-2 or TRBV6-3 with TRBJ2-2, with D possibly being TRBD2 (6 bases). Germline assignment: CDR1 MNHEY and CDR2 SVGEGT. Trimming stripped 5 bases from V and 0 bases from J, with 10 bases between. The CDR3 contains 15 residues. CDR3 sequence (DNA): TGTGCCAGCAGTACGGGACTCCCGAACACCGGGGAGCTGTTTTTT. Its protein is CASSTGLPNTGELFF.

This clone was counted a few times. The chain joins TRBV5-5 to TRBJ2-5; possible D gene TRBD2, 5 bases. Between the trimmed V and J ends, which lost 1 base and 5 bases, there was a span of 15 bases. The germline gives CDR1 SGHKS, CDR2 YYEKEE (reference sequence). This CDR3 region has 15 residues. DNA of the CDR3: TGTGCCAGCAGCTTGCCGTGGGGTCGAGGGGAGACCCAGTACTTC. Protein sequence: CASSLPWGRGETQYF. The full variable domain, completed using reference TRBV5-5 and TRBJ2-5, is DAGVTQSPTHLIKTRGQQVTLRCSPISGHKSVSWYQQVLGQGPQFIFQYYEKEERGRGNFPDRFSARQFPNYSSELNVNALLLGDSALYLCASSLPWGRGETQYFGPGTRLLVL.

The V call is TRBV18, the J call TRBJ1-4; 8 nucleotides match TRBD1. Germline V lookup: CDR1 KGHSH, CDR2 LQKENI. CDR3 length equals 15 residues. V was clipped by 4 bases and J by 5 bases; unmatched bases: 6. The CDR3: CASSQNRGTNEKLFF. For the CDR3, the DNA is TGTGCCAGCTCACAAAACAGGGGGACCAATGAAAAACTGTTTTTT. The variable domain in full, completed from reference TRBV18 and TRBJ1-4, reads NAGVMQNPRHLVRRRGQEARLRCSPMKGHSHVYWYRQLPEEGLKFMVYLQKENIIDESGMPKERFSAEFPKEGPSILRIQQVVRGDSAAYFCASSQNRGTNEKLFFGSGTQLSVL.

The chain combines TRBV27 with TRBJ1-2, with TRBD1 matching 7 bases. The CDR3 runs to 15 residues. J was trimmed by 4 bases and V by 4 bases; bases with no gene match: 9. Germline lookup yields CDR1 MNHEY and CDR2 SMNVEV (reference sequence). The CDR3 here is CASSYQTGPLYGYTF. The CDR3 DNA sequence: TGTGCCAGCAGTTACCAGACAGGGCCACTCTATGGCTACACCTTC.

This chain uses TRBV6-5 with TRBJ1-2, with 10 positions matching TRBD1. With 4 bases clipped from V and 6 bases from J, the junction kept 5 bases outside the gene matches. The CDR3 is made up of 14 amino acids. Germline V CDR1 and CDR2: MNHEY, SVGAGI. The CDR3 here is CASSSGQGRDGYTF. CDR3 coding DNA: TGTGCCAGCAGTTCGGGACAGGGGCGGGATGGCTACACCTTC.

V is TRBV7-9 and J is TRBJ1-2; tentatively, D is TRBD1 (5 bases). V was trimmed by 5 bases and J by 3 bases, leaving 10 bases between them. Per germline, CDR1 SEHNR and CDR2 FQNEAQ (reference sequence). This CDR3 comprises 13 residues. Here the CDR3 reads CASSRTQDYGYTF. In DNA form, the CDR3 reads TGTGCCAGCAGCCGCACACAGGACTATGGCTACACCTTC.

V usage is TRBV27 and J usage is TRBJ2-3; weak D call: TRBD2 (6 bases). There are 14 residues in the CDR3. Trimming left V 3 bases short and J 4 bases short, with 11 bases between. CDR1 MNHEY and CDR2 SMNVEV come from the germline V gene (reference sequence). The CDR3 reads CASSFGGGADTQYF. The CDR3 DNA is TGTGCCAGCAGTTTTGGTGGAGGGGCAGATACGCAGTATTTT.

This chain uses TRBV5-1 with TRBJ2-7; 7 bases agree with TRBD1. The germline V gene encodes CDR1 SGHRS and CDR2 YFSETQ. This CDR3 contains 17 residues. V shed 0 bases, J shed 0 bases, and the junction held 9 bases outside the gene matches. This CDR3 reads CASSLGSSGTVSYEQYF. CDR3 DNA sequence: TGCGCCAGCAGCTTGGGGTCCTCCGGGACAGTCTCCTACGAGCAGTACTTC.

V usage is TRBV11-3 and J usage is TRBJ2-2, with 7 bases matching TRBD1. The CDR3 is 15 amino acids. Germline CDR1 reads SGHNT; CDR2 reads YENEEA. The trim removed 5 bases at V and 3 bases at J, leaving 6 bases unmatched. DNA of the CDR3: TGTGCCAGCAGCCGGGGACAGTCCTACACCGGGGAGCTGTTTTTT. It yields the protein CASSRGQSYTGELFF.

The genes are TRBV25-1 and TRBJ1-2, with D possibly TRBD1 on 5 matching bases. CDR1 is MGHDK, CDR2 SYGVNS, per germline. Trimming removed 2 bases at V and 6 bases at J, with 16 bases between. This CDR3 region has 15 residues. For the CDR3, the DNA is TGTGCCAGCAGTGAAGATGGGGCGGTGGGGAATGGCTACACCTTC. It yields the protein CASSEDGAVGNGYTF.

V usage is TRBV11-2 and J usage is TRBJ2-2, with TRBD1 matching over 9 bases. Germline CDR1 reads SGHAT; CDR2 reads FQNNGV. This CDR3 is built from 15 residues. V gave up 10 bases and J gave up 7 bases; unmatched junction bases: 13. Here the CDR3 reads CATTSRDREGGELFF. CDR3 DNA sequence: TGTGCCACCACCTCACGGGACAGGGAGGGCGGGGAGCTGTTTTTT.

The chain is built from TRBV5-1 and TRBJ1-6; possible D gene TRBD1, 6 bases. V dropped 0 bases and J dropped 7 bases, with 11 bases sitting between them. Germline CDR1 reads SGHRS; CDR2 reads YFSETQ. The CDR3 extends over 15 amino acids. The CDR3 reads CASSLDRANNSPLHF. CDR3 DNA sequence: TGCGCCAGCAGCTTGGACAGGGCAAACAATTCACCCCTCCACTTT.

DNA of the CDR3: TGCGCCAGCAGCTTGCGACAGGGTAATTCACCCCTCCACTTT. Encoded protein: CASSLRQGNSPLHF. The chain joins TRBV5-1 to TRBJ1-6, with TRBD1 matching 7 bases. The CDR3 is made up of 14 amino acids. After removal of 1 base from V and 6 bases from J, the junction contained 1 base not matched to a gene. Germline values: CDR1 SGHRS, CDR2 YFSETQ. Together with reference TRBV5-1 and TRBJ1-6, the CDR3 gives the full variable domain: KAGVTQTPRYLIKTRGQQVTLSCSPISGHRSVSWYQQTPGQGLQFLFEYFSETQRNKGNFPGRFSGRQFSNSRSEMNVSTLELGDSALYLCASSLRQGNSPLHFGNGTRLTVT.